Below, 6 T cell receptor beta chains from the same sample are listed, as sequenced in a study of T-cell reconstitution after alpha-beta-depleted transplantation in children. During its preparation, the TCRbeta library received unique molecular identifiers. In TCRdb, the PCR reads were re-called with MiXCR into one record per CDR3 protein. The data show approximately 490,000 distinct CDR3 sequences, about 10% seen once. The sample here was PBMCs, taken before TCRalphabeta/CD19-depleted stem cell transplant. Source of these receptors: a child aged 2-15 years with inherited bone marrow failure, due to receive a stem cell transplant.

This clonotype was observed many times. The chain has TRBV27 and TRBJ2-5; 7 bases agree with TRBD1. The V and J ends lost 5 bases and 5 bases, in that order; junction bases with no gene match: 17. The CDR3 is 17 residues long. Germline loops: CDR1 MNHEY, CDR2 SMNVEV (reference sequence). The CDR3 DNA reads TGTGCCAGCAGTCCGACCCGACAGGGAACGAGGAGGGAGACCCAGTACTTC. Translated, it gives CASSPTRQGTRRETQYF.

This clonotype has a count of ten or more. The CDR3 DNA reads as TGTGCCACCAGCCTAGGACAGGGGAACATTCAGTACTTC. Amino acids: CATSLGQGNIQYF. V is TRBV15 and J is TRBJ2-4; 9 bases map to TRBD1. The CDR3 has 13 residues. Germline lookup yields CDR1 LNHNV and CDR2 YYDKDF (reference sequence). Trimming took 5 bases from V and 7 from J; bases not matched to a gene: 3. Full variable domain (outside the CDR3, taken from reference TRBV15 and TRBJ2-4): DAMVIQNPRYQVTQFGKPVTLSCSQTLNHNVMYWYQQKSSQAPKLLFHYYDKDFNNEADTPDNFQSRRPNTSFCFLDIRSPGLGDTAMYLCATSLGQGNIQYFGAGTRLSVL.

V is TRBV27 and J is TRBJ2-7; 13 bases line up with TRBD2. Germline loops: CDR1 MNHEY, CDR2 SMNVEV (reference sequence). Unmatched junction bases numbered 11, after V lost 6 bases and J lost 0 bases. This CDR3 is 18 amino acids long. The CDR3 reads CASSMTGTSGTFSYEQYF. In DNA form, the CDR3 reads TGTGCCAGCAGCATGACCGGGACTAGCGGGACCTTCTCCTACGAGCAGTACTTC.

The chain links TRBV7-2 to TRBJ2-1, with 7 bases lining up with TRBD2. Losses at the gene ends were 2 bases for V and 0 bases for J; bases not matched to a gene: 4. The length of the CDR3 is 16 residues. Germline V gene sequence: CDR1 SGHTA, CDR2 FQGNSA. The CDR3 sequence is CASSLSGTNSYNEQFF. The CDR3 DNA reads TGTGCCAGCAGCTTATCCGGGACTAACTCCTACAATGAGCAGTTCTTC.

This clonotype was counted many times. The chain recombines TRBV15 with TRBJ1-3; D gene uncertain. The CDR3 is 13 residues long. Germline V gene data show CDR1 as LNHNV and CDR2 as YYDKDF (reference sequence). The CDR3 DNA reads TGTGCTACCCAGGAGGGTTTTTCTAACACCATATATTTT. It encodes CATQEGFSNTIYF.

In this sample, this clonotype turned up many times. This CDR3 is CSARDWALAGFQETQYF. CDR3 DNA sequence: TGCAGTGCTAGAGATTGGGCACTAGCGGGATTTCAAGAGACCCAGTACTTC. V usage is TRBV20-1 and J usage is TRBJ2-5; 10 bases are a match to TRBD2. CDR1 is DFQATT and CDR2 is SNEGSKA in the germline V gene (reference sequence). This CDR3 is built from 17 residues. V shed 0 bases, J shed 2 bases, and the junction held 9 bases outside the gene matches.